The clone carrying this T cell receptor (beta chain) was seen only once. Its antigen is currently unknown. This record belongs to a study of regulatory T cells in long-lasting Graves disease. Across the whole study: Graves' patients with a new diagnosis had received antithyroid drugs under 3 months.

Time point indicated: newly diagnosed GD, antithyroid drugs for less than 3 months. The TCR library was prepared using RNA isolated from PBMCs. Construction of TCR beta libraries relied on iRepertoire HTBI primers and on Arm-PCR targeting CDR3 regions. TCRdb redid the calling of the multiplex PCR reads with MiXCR, one entry per CDR3 protein. The table lists 500,000 or so distinct CDR3 sequences, 15% to 20% of them singletons, with roughly 25% in the top ten. Findings of the study overall: Among persistent patients, a larger number of public clonotypes were shared (about 3,000) than among newly diagnosed patients (roughly 1,000).

Another study also made use of these data, one on T cells in Graves' hyperthyroidism and ophthalmopathy. That investigation notes: Diagnoses rested on clinical symptoms, serum thyroxine and TRAb, thyroid ultrasound and orbital computed tomography. TCR CDR3 regions were first amplified by RT-PCR with HTBI primers.

This receptor was taken from a woman aged 40-65 years with Graves disease. The sample consisted of peripheral blood mononuclear cells (PBMCs), taken at new diagnosis, from a patient treated with antithyroid drugs.

The CDR3 bases are TGTGCCAGCAGCCCCCGCGATGGAACCTATAATTCACCCCTCCACTTT. This encodes CASSPRDGTYNSPLHF. The genes are TRBV9 and TRBJ1-6; no definite D call. Germline CDR1 is SGDLS and CDR2 is YYNGEE. V lost 4 bases, J lost 2 bases, and 13 bases lay in between. The CDR3 length is 16 residues.